This T cell receptor (beta chain) was captured by sequencing in a study of blood T cell repertoires in COVID-19 (dated by TCRdb to 2018 to 2020). About the investigation overall: Samples covering the acute and convalescent phases of COVID-19 were provided by collaborators in the United States, Italy and Spain. The material from the prospective study consisted of cDNA or gDNA derived from T cells, B-cell-depleted T cells, or PBMCs. Deeply sampled blood TCRbeta repertoires from subjects exposed to, actively infected with, or recovered from COVID-19 were included in the dataset. The repertoires were made available in a free public database intended to serve as a resource for research on the immune response to SARS-CoV-2. Samples came from the ongoing ImmuneRACE study (first 160 participants) plus 1,254 subjects from 6 global collaborators. Nearly every sample came with metadata listing a de-identified subject ID, COVID-19 status, age in years and sex. HLA class I and class II types, where available, came from metadata supplied by the sample provider rather than from assay-based typing.

The collaborating institutions used their own protocols to collect whole blood in K2EDTA tubes. For TCRbeta analysis, collaborator samples were shipped as frozen whole blood, as isolated PBMCs, or as DNA extracted from either sample type. Broad study findings and their caveats: The quantity of clinical and demographic metadata differed by source and by participant and was supplied without curation.

TCRbeta CDR3 regions were amplified from genomic DNA by means of the immunoSEQ Assay, a bias-controlled multiplex PCR. For the original study's pipeline: The number of nucleated cells in each sample was estimated from the amplification of reference gene primers within the assay. To quantify the absolute abundance of each unique TCRbeta CDR3 rearrangement, sequence reads were collapsed and filtered. For each sample, productive Simpson clonality was calculated by taking the square root of Simpson's diversity index across productive rearrangements. In TCRdb, the immuneACCESS table is reduced to in-frame sequences with V and J assigned. These tables do not hold every clone; where another copy was compared, an unresolved V gene accounts for under half, and the others remain unexplained. V and J calls and clone size are copied from that table; D and trimming were computed from the DNA. Within this sample are approximately 120,000 clones, with around three quarters of them counted one time only. The ten largest account for 10% to 11% of the sample.

As regards this clone: Its binding antigen is unknown. No base quality values were provided; no much bigger clone lies one nucleotide off.

The sequenced sample was peripheral blood. The TCR comes from a human donor in a cohort sampled during active COVID-19.

CDR3 protein: CASSLFPTGTGQPQHF. Read as DNA, the sequence is TGTGCCAGCAGTTTATTTCCCACAGGGACGGGACAGCCCCAGCATTTT. The chain was built from TRBV28 and TRBJ1-5; a tentative D call is TRBD1 (6 bases match). The junction shows trimming of 1 base on V and 7 bases on J, plus 17 bases between the germline ends. The CDR3 runs 16 amino acids, cysteine and phenylalanine included. Only CDR3 DNA remains: 48 bases, in frame from the first base. CDR1 and CDR2 (MDHEN, SYDVKM) derive from the germline V gene.